A selection of T cell receptor beta chains follows, all from one sample in a study of cytomegalovirus exposure and HLA in healthy donors. TCRdb's table, derived via immunoSEQ multiplex PCR, lists solely in-frame clones and lacks some. The sample lists around 170,000 clones; roughly 84% were seen once. Sequenced sample: PBMCs. The receptor source for this set is a woman between 45 and 65 years old in good health and CMV-seropositive. Both conserved end residues are part of each CDR3. A D gene is named only where the DNA matches it firmly. Not every row has a clone size; where given, it reads once, few, many or a size class.

j_gene	abundance	d_gene	v_gene	CDR3nt	CDR3aa
TRBJ1-1	-	-	TRBV7-2	TGTGCCAGCAAGAGGGATTGGGTGAACACTGAAGCTTTCTTT	CASKRDWVNTEAFF
TRBJ2-7	-	TRBD2	TRBV4-1	TGCGCCAGCAGCCAATCATCGCCCCTGACTAGCGGGGTCCCCCTCGAGCAGTACTTC	CASSQSSPLTSGVPLEQYF
TRBJ1-5	-	TRBD1	TRBV27	TGTGCCAGCAGTTCCCAGGGGGCTGGCAATCAGCCCCAGCATTTT	CASSSQGAGNQPQHF
TRBJ2-7	-	TRBD1	TRBV5-1	TGCGCCAGCAGCTCCGGACAGGGGGCGTACGAGCAGTACTTC	CASSSGQGAYEQYF
TRBJ2-3	-	TRBD2	TRBV28	TGTGCCAGCAGGACCACCATGACTAGCGGGGCGTCCACAGATACGCAGTATTTT	CASRTTMTSGASTDTQYF
TRBJ1-1	-	-	TRBV7-3	TGTGCCAGCAGAGCGGCAGGTAACACTGAAGCTTTCTTT	CASRAAGNTEAFF
TRBJ2-7	-	TRBD2	TRBV27	TGTGCCAGCAGTTTAAAAGGGGCGACTAGCGGGGCCTACGAGCAGTACTTC	CASSLKGATSGAYEQYF
TRBJ2-7	once	-	TRBV6-5	TGTGCCAGCAGTGAACAGGGAGGGGACTACGAGCAGTACTTC	CASSEQGGDYEQYF
TRBJ2-5	-	TRBD1	TRBV7-9	TGTGCCAGCAGGACAGGGATTGGAGAGACCCAGTACTTC	CASRTGIGETQYF
TRBJ1-5	-	-	TRBV7-9	TGTGCCAGCAGCTTAGGGGCGGGGGCGCAGGGTCAGCCCCAGCATTTT	CASSLGAGAQGQPQHF
TRBJ1-6	few	TRBD1	TRBV9	TGTGCCAGCAGCGTAGGACAGGGGGGTTCACCCCTCCACTTT	CASSVGQGGSPLHF
TRBJ1-1	-	TRBD1	TRBV30	TGTGCCTGGGCCAGGGGGCAGATCACTGAAGCTTTCTTT	CAWARGQITEAFF
TRBJ2-3	-	TRBD2	TRBV6-1	TGTGCCAGCGGCCGGGGGGAACTTACGCAGTATTTT	CASGRGELTQYF
TRBJ2-3	-	TRBD2	TRBV4-1	TGCGCCAGCAGCCAGGGACAAAGCGGGGGGGCAACAGATACGCAGTATTTT	CASSQGQSGGATDTQYF
TRBJ2-5	-	-	TRBV5-4	TGTGCCAGTGGGGAGACAGGCAGGGAGACCCAGTACTTC	CASGETGRETQYF
TRBJ2-1	-	TRBD1	TRBV29-1	TGCAGCGTACTAGGACAGGGGGCGCGTAATGAGCAGTTCTTC	CSVLGQGARNEQFF
TRBJ1-2	-	-	TRBV6-5	TGTGCCAGCAGTAGGTATCAACAGGCAAACTATGGCTACACCTTC	CASSRYQQANYGYTF
TRBJ2-5	-	TRBD1	TRBV27	TGTGCCAGCAGTTTAGGGCAGGGGGCAGGGACCCAGTACTTC	CASSLGQGAGTQYF
TRBJ1-1	-	-	TRBV7-9	TGTGCCAGCAGTTGGGGACAAGACACTGAAGCTTTCTTT	CASSWGQDTEAFF
TRBJ1-1	few	TRBD1	TRBV6-1	TGTGCCAGCAGTACACGACAGGGGAGAACTGAAGCTTTCTTT	CASSTRQGRTEAFF
TRBJ2-2	-	TRBD1	TRBV5-1	TGCGCCAGCAGCTTGGCGACAGGGGACACCGGGGAGCTGTTTTTT	CASSLATGDTGELFF
TRBJ2-1	-	-	TRBV7-2	TGTGCCAGCAGCTCGAGCAGGGGTGAGCAGTTCTTC	CASSSSRGEQFF
TRBJ2-2	-	-	TRBV11-3	TGTGCCAGCAGCTTATCCCCAGCCGGGGAGCTGTTTTTT	CASSLSPAGELFF
TRBJ1-3	-	-	TRBV6-6	TGTGCCAGCAGTTACTCGGACGGGAGCTCTGGAAACACCATATATTTT	CASSYSDGSSGNTIYF
TRBJ1-5	-	-	TRBV7-3	TGTGCCAGCAGCTTAGGGCCCAATCAGCCCCAGCATTTT	CASSLGPNQPQHF
TRBJ1-6	-	-	TRBV30	TGTGCCTGGAACGGCCCAGGGTTTTCACCCCTCCACTTT	CAWNGPGFSPLHF
TRBJ2-7	-	TRBD1	TRBV30	TGTGCCGGAGACAGGGATGGCAACGAGCAGTACTTC	CAGDRDGNEQYF
TRBJ2-5	-	TRBD2	TRBV11-3	TGTGCCAGCAGCTTTAGGAGCGGGGGGGCCGGGGAGACCCAGTACTTC	CASSFRSGGAGETQYF
TRBJ1-1	-	TRBD1	TRBV5-1	TGCGCCAGCAGCTCTCAGGGGGGGAACACTGAAGCTTTCTTT	CASSSQGGNTEAFF
TRBJ2-1	-	TRBD1	TRBV14	TGTGCCAGCAGCCCCCGCGGACAGGGTTTAGACAATGAGCAGTTCTTC	CASSPRGQGLDNEQFF
TRBJ2-5	-	-	TRBV19	TGTGCCAGTAGTCCCTCACAGGCGAACGTCGAAGAGACCCAGTACTTC	CASSPSQANVEETQYF
TRBJ1-1	-	-	TRBV7-2	TGTGCCAGCAGCGCCGGATGGGGGGCTGAAGCTTTCTTT	CASSAGWGAEAFF
TRBJ2-7	-	-	TRBV28	TGTGCCAGCAGTTTAATCCACGGGACCTACGAGCAGTACTTC	CASSLIHGTYEQYF
TRBJ2-4	-	-	TRBV6-5	TGTGCCAGCAGCCCCGAAAGGATAGGGGGCATTCAGTACTTC	CASSPERIGGIQYF
TRBJ1-5	-	-	TRBV4-1	TGCGCCAGCAGCCAAGATACGAGTTCGGACTATAGCAATCAGCCCCAGCATTTT	CASSQDTSSDYSNQPQHF
TRBJ1-4	once	-	TRBV28	TGTGCCAGCAGTTTTGCGAGGGCGGGGGATGAAAAACTGTTTTTT	CASSFARAGDEKLFF
TRBJ1-2	-	TRBD1	TRBV7-8	TGTGCCAGCGGTACGGGACAGTCACTATTTGGCTACACCTTC	CASGTGQSLFGYTF
TRBJ1-6	once	TRBD1	TRBV6-1	TGTGCCAGCAGTGACCCGGACAGGAATAGCTCCTATAATTCACCCCTCCACTTT	CASSDPDRNSSYNSPLHF
TRBJ2-3	-	TRBD2	TRBV4-2	TGTGCCAGCAGCCCGCTAGCGGGGGGCGGAGATACGCAGTATTTT	CASSPLAGGGDTQYF
TRBJ2-2	-	TRBD1	TRBV6-4	TGTGCCAGCTCCAGGACAGGGGAGTCCGGGGAGCTGTTTTTT	CASSRTGESGELFF
TRBJ2-3	-	TRBD2	TRBV7-2	TGTGCCAGCAGTCTCCATCTAGCGGTTAGCACAGATACGCAGTATTTT	CASSLHLAVSTDTQYF
TRBJ2-6	-	-	TRBV7-9	TGTGCCAGCAGCCCGGGGGCCAACGTCCTGACTTTC	CASSPGANVLTF
TRBJ2-3	-	TRBD2	TRBV10-1	TGCGCCAGCAGCGAGATTTCCAGCGGGGTCATCAAATATACGCAGTATTTT	CASSEISSGVIKYTQYF
TRBJ2-7	-	-	TRBV20-1	TGCAGTGCTAGTCGCGGCTACGAGCAGTACTTC	CSASRGYEQYF
TRBJ1-1	-	-	TRBV21-1	TGTGCCAGCACCCCGGGGTCCCTGAACACTGAAGCTTTCTTT	CASTPGSLNTEAFF
TRBJ1-5	-	TRBD1	TRBV28	TGTGCCAGCAGTTTGACAGGGGGCCATCAGCCCCAGCATTTT	CASSLTGGHQPQHF
TRBJ1-2	once	-	TRBV30	TGTGCCTGGAGTGAGGGGGTCGCATCTAACTATGGCTACACCTTC	CAWSEGVASNYGYTF
TRBJ2-5	-	-	TRBV7-9	TGTGCCAGCAGACCTACAGGGATAGAGACCCAGTACTTC	CASRPTGIETQYF
TRBJ1-6	-	-	TRBV5-1	TGCGCCAGCAGCTTAGGTTGGGCATCCTATAATTCACCCCTCCACTTT	CASSLGWASYNSPLHF
TRBJ2-5	-	TRBD1	TRBV29-1	TGCAGCGGAAACATGGGACAGGGGCCGTCGGAGACCCAGTACTTC	CSGNMGQGPSETQYF
TRBJ1-6	-	TRBD1	TRBV4-1	TGCGCCAGCAGCGAGGGTCCGGGACAGGGCTATAATTCACCCCTCCACTTT	CASSEGPGQGYNSPLHF
TRBJ1-4	-	-	TRBV5-1	TGCGCCAGCAGCTTGGGTGGGCCTAATGAAAAACTGTTTTTT	CASSLGGPNEKLFF
TRBJ2-7	-	TRBD1	TRBV18	TGTGCCAGCTCACGAAACCCGGGACAGGGGAACGAGCAGTACTTC	CASSRNPGQGNEQYF
TRBJ1-3	-	-	TRBV10-2	TGCGCCAGCAGTGAGGGGCGGGCAGTTTCTGGAAACACCATATATTTT	CASSEGRAVSGNTIYF
TRBJ1-2	-	-	TRBV5-1	TGCGCCAGCAGCTTGGAGATGGGTGGGGGCGGAGGCTACACCTTC	CASSLEMGGGGGYTF
TRBJ1-5	few	-	TRBV6-1	TGTGCCAGCAGTGAAGCGCTTTCAGGGCCCCAGCATTTT	CASSEALSGPQHF
TRBJ1-3	-	TRBD1	TRBV9	TGTGCCAGCAGCGTCCTCCCAGGACAGGACTCTGGAAACACCATATATTTT	CASSVLPGQDSGNTIYF
TRBJ1-1	-	-	TRBV5-5	TGTGCCAGCAGCCAAGGAATGACAGAAGCTTTCTTT	CASSQGMTEAFF
TRBJ1-2	-	-	TRBV15	TGTGCCACCAGCAGAGATCTAAGAAACCCGACTGACCTCGGAGACTATGGCTACACCTTC	CATSRDLRNPTDLGDYGYTF
TRBJ2-1	-	-	TRBV5-4	TGTGCCAGCAGCCCGCGCATAGTCGAGGGTAATGAGCAGTTCTTC	CASSPRIVEGNEQFF